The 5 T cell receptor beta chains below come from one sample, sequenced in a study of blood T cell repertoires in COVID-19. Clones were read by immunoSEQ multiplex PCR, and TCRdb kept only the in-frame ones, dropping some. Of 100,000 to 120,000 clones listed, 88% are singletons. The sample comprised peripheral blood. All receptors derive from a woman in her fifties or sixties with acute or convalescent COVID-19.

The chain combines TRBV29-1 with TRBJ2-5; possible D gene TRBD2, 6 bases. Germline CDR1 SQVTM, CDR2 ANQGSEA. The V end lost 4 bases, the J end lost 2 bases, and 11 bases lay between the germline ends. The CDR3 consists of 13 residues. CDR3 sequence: CSVAGGPQETQYF. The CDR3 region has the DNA TGCAGCGTTGCAGGAGGGCCACAAGAGACCCAGTACTTC.

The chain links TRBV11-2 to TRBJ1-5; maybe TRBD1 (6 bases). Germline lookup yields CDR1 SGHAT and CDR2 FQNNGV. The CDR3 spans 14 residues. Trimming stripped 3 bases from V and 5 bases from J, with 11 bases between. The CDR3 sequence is CASSLAPGDQPQHF. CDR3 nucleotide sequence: TGTGCCAGCAGCTTGGCTCCAGGGGATCAGCCCCAGCATTTT.

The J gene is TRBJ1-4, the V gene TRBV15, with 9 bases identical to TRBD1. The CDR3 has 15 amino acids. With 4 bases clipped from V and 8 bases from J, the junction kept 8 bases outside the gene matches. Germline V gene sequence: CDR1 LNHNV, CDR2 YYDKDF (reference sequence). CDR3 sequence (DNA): TGTGCCACCAGCATCAACAGGGGGCTTCGGGAAAAACTGTTTTTT. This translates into CATSINRGLREKLFF.

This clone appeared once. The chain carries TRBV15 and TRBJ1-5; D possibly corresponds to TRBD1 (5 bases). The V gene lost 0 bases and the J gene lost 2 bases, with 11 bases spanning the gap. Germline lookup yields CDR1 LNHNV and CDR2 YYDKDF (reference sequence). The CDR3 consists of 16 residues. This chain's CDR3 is CATSRDAGVGNQPQHF. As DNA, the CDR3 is TGTGCCACCAGCAGAGATGCGGGGGTGGGCAATCAGCCCCAGCATTTT. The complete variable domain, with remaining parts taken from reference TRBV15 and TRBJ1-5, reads DAMVIQNPRYQVTQFGKPVTLSCSQTLNHNVMYWYQQKSSQAPKLLFHYYDKDFNNEADTPDNFQSRRPNTSFCFLDIRSPGLGDTAMYLCATSRDAGVGNQPQHFGDGTRLSIL.

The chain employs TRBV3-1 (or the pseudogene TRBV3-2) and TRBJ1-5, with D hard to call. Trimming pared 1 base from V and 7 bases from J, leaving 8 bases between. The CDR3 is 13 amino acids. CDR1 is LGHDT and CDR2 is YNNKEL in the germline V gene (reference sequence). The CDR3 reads CASSQVPAQPQHF. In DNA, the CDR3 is TGTGCCAGCAGCCAAGTTCCCGCGCAGCCCCAGCATTTT.